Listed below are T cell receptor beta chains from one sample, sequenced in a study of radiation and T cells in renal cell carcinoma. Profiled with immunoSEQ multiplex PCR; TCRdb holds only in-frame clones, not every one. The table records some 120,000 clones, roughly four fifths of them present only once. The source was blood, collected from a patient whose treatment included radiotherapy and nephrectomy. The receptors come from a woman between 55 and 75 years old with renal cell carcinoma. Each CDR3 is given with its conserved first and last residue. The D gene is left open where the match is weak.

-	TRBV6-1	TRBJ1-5	CASSALTSYSNQPQHF
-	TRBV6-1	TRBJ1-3	CASSEFVGGRTGNTIYF
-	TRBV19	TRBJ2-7	CASSTDSPYEQYF
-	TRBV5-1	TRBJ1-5	CASSLTGPYSNQPQHF
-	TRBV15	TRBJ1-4	CATSRETPGTEGKLFF
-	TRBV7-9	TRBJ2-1	CASSPGSGVVEQFF
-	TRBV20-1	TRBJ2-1	CSARHHEQFF
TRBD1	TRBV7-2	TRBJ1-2	CASSFAGGTYGYTF
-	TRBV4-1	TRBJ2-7	CASSQDRVGVPYEQYF
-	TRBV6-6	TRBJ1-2	CASTVTTYGYTF
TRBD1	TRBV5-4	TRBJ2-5	CASSLALTGGQETQYF
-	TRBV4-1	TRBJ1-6	CASSQDGGSPLHF
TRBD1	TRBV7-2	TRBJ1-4	CASSPGQGREKLFF
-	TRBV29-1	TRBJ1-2	CSVERGDIGSDGYTF
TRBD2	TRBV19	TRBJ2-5	CASSMTSEWETQYF
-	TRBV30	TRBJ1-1	CAWSRILGVEAFF
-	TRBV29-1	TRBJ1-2	CSVEVKYPGYAF
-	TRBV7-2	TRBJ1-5	CASRQGSDQPQHF
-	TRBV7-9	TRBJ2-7	CASSLTAEQYF
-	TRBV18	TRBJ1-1	CASSPAREAFF
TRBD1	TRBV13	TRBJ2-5	CASSPRTGGETQYF
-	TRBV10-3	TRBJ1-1	CAIRGIDTEAFF
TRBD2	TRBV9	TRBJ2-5	CASRKGAGGGETQYF
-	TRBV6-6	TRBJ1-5	CASSSGTQPQHF
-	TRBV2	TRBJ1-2	CASSRQTANYGYTF
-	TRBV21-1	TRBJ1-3	CASSKVWRDQRGGNTIYF
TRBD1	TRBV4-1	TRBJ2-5	CASSLDPGGTQYF
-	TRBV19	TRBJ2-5	CASSPQGLEWYF
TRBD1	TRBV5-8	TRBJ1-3	CASGNRGAAGNTIYF
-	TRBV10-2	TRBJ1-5	CASSVAEPGLGQPQHF
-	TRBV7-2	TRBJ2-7	CASSYQVWSEQYF
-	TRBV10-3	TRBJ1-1	CAISEQGEGGAFF
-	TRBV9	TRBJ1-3	CASSVGRGVSGNTIYF
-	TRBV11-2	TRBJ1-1	CASSLSRENTEAFF
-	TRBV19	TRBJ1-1	CASSLLRRGDTEAFF
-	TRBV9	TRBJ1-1	CASSVEAGLRNTEAFF
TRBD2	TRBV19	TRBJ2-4	CASSLRTSGRAFDTKNIQYF
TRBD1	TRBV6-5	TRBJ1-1	CASGTVNTEAFF
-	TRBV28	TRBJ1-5	CASSLAAGHQPQHF
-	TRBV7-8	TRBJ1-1	CASSSGRDTEAFF
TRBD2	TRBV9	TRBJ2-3	CASSVVSGGTSTDTQYF
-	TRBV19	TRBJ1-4	CASRGEATNEKLFF
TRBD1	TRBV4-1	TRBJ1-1	CASSQGGTGIANTEAFF
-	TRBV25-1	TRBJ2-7	CARETGLSYEQYF
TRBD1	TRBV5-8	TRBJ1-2	CASSLYGTGGYQGYTF
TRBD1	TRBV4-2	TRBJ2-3	CASSQDRDRGLGTQYF
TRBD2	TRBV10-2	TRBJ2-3	CASSESSGGISTDTQYF
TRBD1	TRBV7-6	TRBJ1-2	CASSTSGQGRSGYTF
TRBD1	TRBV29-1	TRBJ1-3	CSVQGAGGNTIYF
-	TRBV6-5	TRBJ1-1	CASSYEGWTEAFF
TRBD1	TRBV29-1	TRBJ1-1	CSVSRGQGSFF
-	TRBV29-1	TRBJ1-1	CSVDRSGVMNTEAFF
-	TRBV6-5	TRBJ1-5	CASAARGQPQHF
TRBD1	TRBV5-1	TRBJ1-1	CASSRTGDEAFF
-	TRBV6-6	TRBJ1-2	CASSGGTGQNYGYTF
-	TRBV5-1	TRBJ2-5	CASSFGPRSETQYF
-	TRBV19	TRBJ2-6	CASIGRGSSGANVLTF
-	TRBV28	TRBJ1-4	CASTAWGAREKLFF
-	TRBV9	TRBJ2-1	CASSVDGLGEQFF